The 8 T cell receptor beta chains below all came from one sample that was sequenced in a study of blood T cell repertoires in COVID-19. TCRdb's table, derived via immunoSEQ multiplex PCR, lists solely in-frame clones and lacks some. The sample comprises about 200,000 clones, over 75% of which are singletons, and 7.9% rests with the top ten. Material for sequencing was peripheral blood. These receptors all stem from a woman of 80 years or more with acute or convalescent COVID-19.

The rearrangement joins TRBV19 to TRBJ1-5; D may be TRBD1 (5 bases). The CDR3 has 14 amino acids. Germline-derived CDR1 and CDR2 are LNHDA and SQIVND (reference sequence). With 5 bases removed from V and 7 bases from J, the gap between germline ends came to 15 bases. The CDR3 DNA reads as TGTGCCAGTAGTCGGAGGGGTGAGGAACAGCCCCAGCATTTT. This gives the protein CASSRRGEEQPQHF.

This chain connects TRBV10-1 to TRBJ2-3; TRBD1 aligns across 9 bases. The length of the CDR3 is 16 residues. The germline CDR1 and CDR2 sequences are WNHNN and SYGVQD (reference sequence). V was pared by 2 bases and J by 4 bases, with 7 bases of the junction left unmatched. The chain's CDR3 is CASSEGTGPGPDTQYF. The CDR3 DNA reads TGCGCCAGCAGTGAGGGGACAGGGCCAGGGCCAGATACGCAGTATTTT.

The J gene is TRBJ2-5, the V gene TRBV28, with D tentatively TRBD2 (7 bases). Trimming removed 3 bases at V and 5 bases at J, with 13 bases between. Germline CDR1 and CDR2: MDHEN and SYDVKM. CDR3 size: 14 residues. This CDR3 is CASSFRGAGETQYF. The CDR3 DNA is TGTGCCAGCAGTTTCCGGGGGGCAGGGGAGACCCAGTACTTC.

This clone was counted a few times. V usage is TRBV12-3 or TRBV12-4 and J usage is TRBJ1-2; D is uncertain. Trimming cost V 2 bases and J 8 bases, with 12 bases left between them. The CDR3 consists of 13 residues. The CDR3 sequence: CASSLRQMEGYTF. For the CDR3, the DNA is TGTGCCAGCAGTTTAAGGCAGATGGAGGGCTACACCTTC.

The V gene is TRBV25-1, the J gene TRBJ2-1, with TRBD1 matching over 8 bases. Germline lookup yields CDR1 MGHDK and CDR2 SYGVNS. J gave up 7 bases and V 3 bases, and 5 bases lay outside the gene matches. The CDR3 runs to 14 residues. CDR3 DNA sequence: TGTGCCAGCAGTGACCATGGACAGGGAAATGAGCAGTTCTTC. Its protein product is CASSDHGQGNEQFF.

The V and J genes are TRBV2 and TRBJ2-7; the D gene is possibly TRBD2 (6 bases). Between the trimmed V and J ends, which lost 2 bases and 6 bases, there was a span of 17 bases. The CDR3 has 15 amino acids. In germline, CDR1 is SNHLY, CDR2 FYNNEI. The CDR3 sequence is CASSESRRDLAEQYF. The DNA for the CDR3 is TGTGCCAGCAGTGAATCGCGGCGGGATCTCGCCGAGCAGTACTTC. Filled out from reference TRBV2 and TRBJ2-7, the complete variable domain reads EPEVTQTPSHQVTQMGQEVILRCVPISNHLYFYWYRQILGQKVEFLVSFYNNEISEKSEIFDDQFSVERPDGSNFTLKIRSTKLEDSAMYFCASSESRRDLAEQYFGPGTRLTVT.

The chain couples TRBV7-2 to TRBJ1-2; no firm D call. Per germline, CDR1 SGHTA and CDR2 FQGNSA. Trimming removed 4 bases from V and 5 bases from J, with 14 bases in between. This CDR3 is 14 amino acids long. The CDR3 sequence: CASSSPTGGYGYTF. Written as DNA, the CDR3 is TGTGCCAGCAGCTCCCCAACCGGAGGGTATGGCTACACCTTC.

This chain links TRBV28 with TRBJ1-6; D is perhaps TRBD1 (5 bases). With 4 bases removed from V and 8 bases from J, the gap between germline ends came to 15 bases. Germline CDR1 is MDHEN and CDR2 is SYDVKM. This CDR3 has 15 residues. The CDR3 here is CASSSLGREDSPLHF. In nucleotides, the CDR3 is TGTGCCAGCAGTTCCCTCGGCAGGGAAGATTCACCCCTCCACTTT.